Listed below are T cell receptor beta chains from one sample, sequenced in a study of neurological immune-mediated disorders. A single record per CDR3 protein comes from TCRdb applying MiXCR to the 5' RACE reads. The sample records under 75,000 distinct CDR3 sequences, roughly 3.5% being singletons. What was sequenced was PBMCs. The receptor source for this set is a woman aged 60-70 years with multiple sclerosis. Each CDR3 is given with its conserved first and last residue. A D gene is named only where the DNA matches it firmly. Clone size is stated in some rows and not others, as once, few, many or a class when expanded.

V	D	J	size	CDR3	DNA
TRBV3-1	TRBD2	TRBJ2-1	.	CASSHNGRTYNEQFF	TGTGCCAGCAGCCATAACGGGAGGACCTACAATGAGCAGTTCTTC
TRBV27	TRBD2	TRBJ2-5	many	CASSVRLAGVETQYF	TGTGCCAGCAGTGTTCGACTAGCGGGAGTGGAGACCCAGTACTTC
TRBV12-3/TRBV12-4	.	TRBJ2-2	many	CASSLSANTGELFF	TGTGCCAGCAGTTTGTCAGCGAACACCGGGGAGCTGTTTTTT
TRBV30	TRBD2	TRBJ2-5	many	CAWTKGLAGGETQYF	TGTGCCTGGACGAAGGGACTAGCGGGAGGAGAGACCCAGTACTTC
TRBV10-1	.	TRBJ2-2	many	CASSEGVGPRRTGELFF	TGCGCCAGCAGTGAGGGGGTTGGGCCGCGACGGACCGGGGAGCTGTTTTTT
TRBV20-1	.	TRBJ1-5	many	CSVGGLEALDQPQHF	TGCAGTGTTGGGGGGCTTGAGGCACTCGATCAGCCCCAGCATTTT
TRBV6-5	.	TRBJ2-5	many	CASSYSGVGSQYF	TGTGCCAGCAGTTACTCTGGCGTCGGGTCCCAGTACTTC
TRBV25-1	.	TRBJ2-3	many	CASSDLGKDTQYF	TGTGCCAGCAGTGACCTAGGGAAAGATACGCAGTATTTT
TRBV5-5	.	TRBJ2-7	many	CASSLEHEQYF	TGTGCCAGCAGCTTGGAACACGAGCAGTACTTC
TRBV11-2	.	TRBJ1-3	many	CASSLYTGNTIYF	TGTGCCAGCAGCTTATATACTGGAAACACCATATATTTT
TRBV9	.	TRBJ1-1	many	CASSAPTQNTEAFF	TGTGCCAGCAGCGCGCCGACCCAGAACACTGAAGCTTTCTTT
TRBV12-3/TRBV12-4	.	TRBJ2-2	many	CASKSTWGREDTGELFF	TGTGCCAGCAAATCCACCTGGGGCAGGGAGGACACCGGGGAGCTGTTTTTT
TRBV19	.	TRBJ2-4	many	CASSNRVAKNIQYF	TGTGCCAGTAGTAACAGGGTGGCCAAAAACATTCAGTACTTC
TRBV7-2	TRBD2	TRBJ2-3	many	CASSSGLAGPVYADTQYF	TGTGCCAGCAGCTCGGGACTAGCGGGGCCCGTATACGCAGATACGCAGTATTTT
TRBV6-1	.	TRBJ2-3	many	CASSGLHGGADGDTQYF	TGTGCCAGCAGTGGGCTACATGGGGGGGCCGATGGAGATACGCAGTATTTT
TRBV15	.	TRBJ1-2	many	CATSLTEGTYGYTF	TGTGCCACCAGCCTGACCGAGGGGACCTATGGCTACACCTTC
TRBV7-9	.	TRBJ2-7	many	CASSPRAATSYEQYF	TGTGCCAGCAGCCCTCGGGCGGCCACCTCCTACGAGCAGTACTTC
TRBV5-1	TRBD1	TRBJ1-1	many	CASSLGDIRGYWNTEAFF	TGCGCCAGCAGCTTGGGAGATATCAGGGGGTACTGGAACACTGAAGCTTTCTTT
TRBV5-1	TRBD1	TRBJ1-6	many	CASSPRDRDSPLHF	TGCGCCAGCAGCCCCCGGGACAGGGATTCACCCCTCCACTTT
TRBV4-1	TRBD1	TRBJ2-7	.	CASSQGGQITYEQYF	TGCGCCAGCAGCCAAGGGGGACAGATCACCTACGAGCAGTACTTC
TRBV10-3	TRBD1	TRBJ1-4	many	CAIGEDRGDEKLFF	TGTGCCATCGGTGAGGACAGGGGTGATGAAAAACTGTTTTTT
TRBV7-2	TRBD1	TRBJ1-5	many	CASSPGQEGNQPQHF	TGTGCCAGCAGTCCTGGACAGGAGGGCAATCAGCCCCAGCATTTT
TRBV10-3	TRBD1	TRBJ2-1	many	CATSGTGMDEQFF	TGTGCCACCTCCGGGACAGGGATGGATGAGCAGTTCTTC
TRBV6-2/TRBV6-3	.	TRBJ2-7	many	CASSYSWGQSYEQYF	TGTGCCAGCAGTTACTCATGGGGTCAGTCCTACGAGCAGTACTTC
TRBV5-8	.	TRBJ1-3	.	CASSFLGNTIYF	TGTGCCAGCAGCTTTTTGGGAAACACCATATATTTT
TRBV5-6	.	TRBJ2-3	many	CASSVAGAPLTQYF	TGTGCCAGCAGTGTGGCCGGGGCTCCGCTTACGCAGTATTTT
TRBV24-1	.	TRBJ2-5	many	CATSDIYGGNQETQYF	TGTGCCACCAGTGATATCTACGGGGGCAACCAAGAGACCCAGTACTTC
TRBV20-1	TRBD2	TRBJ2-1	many	CSANPGTSGYNEQFF	TGCAGTGCTAACCCCGGGACTAGCGGCTACAATGAGCAGTTCTTC
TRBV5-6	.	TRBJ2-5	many	CASSRERAQYF	TGTGCCAGCAGCCGGGAGCGGGCCCAGTACTTC
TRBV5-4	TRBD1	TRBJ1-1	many	CASTYTGGTEAFF	TGTGCCAGCACCTACACAGGGGGGACTGAAGCTTTCTTT
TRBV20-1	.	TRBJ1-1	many	CSARDGSTVTEAFF	TGCAGTGCTAGAGATGGGTCCACAGTCACTGAAGCTTTCTTT
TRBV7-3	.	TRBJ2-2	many	CASSSQGANTGELFF	TGTGCCAGCAGCTCACAGGGTGCGAACACCGGGGAGCTGTTTTTT
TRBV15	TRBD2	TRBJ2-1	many	CATSRNSGSWDEQFF	TGTGCCACCAGTAGGAATAGCGGGAGTTGGGATGAGCAGTTCTTC
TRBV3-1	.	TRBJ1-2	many	CASSQDARVGGYTF	TGTGCCAGCAGCCAAGACGCCAGGGTAGGCGGCTACACCTTC
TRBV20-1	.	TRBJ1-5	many	CSARTKGGNQPQHF	TGCAGTGCGAGAACGAAGGGCGGCAATCAGCCCCAGCATTTT
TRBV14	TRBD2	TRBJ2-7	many	CASSQVGLAGAEQYF	TGTGCCAGCAGCCAAGTGGGACTAGCGGGAGCCGAGCAGTACTTC
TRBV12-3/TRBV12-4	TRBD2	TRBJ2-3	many	CASSFSSGGTDTQYF	TGTGCCAGCAGTTTCTCTAGCGGGGGCACAGATACGCAGTATTTT
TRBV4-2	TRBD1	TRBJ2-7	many	CASSQESTRGTARYF	TGTGCCAGCAGCCAAGAATCCACTCGTGGGACAGCGCGTTACTTC
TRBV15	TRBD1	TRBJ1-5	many	CATSRGDRGQPQHF	TGTGCCACCAGCAGAGGTGACAGGGGACAGCCCCAGCATTTT
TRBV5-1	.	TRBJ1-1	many	CASSPRLNTEAFF	TGCGCCAGCAGCCCCCGTCTGAACACTGAAGCTTTCTTT
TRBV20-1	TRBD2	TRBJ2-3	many	CSARGVGVREYTQYF	TGCAGTGCTAGAGGTGTTGGCGTGCGGGAGTATACGCAGTATTTT
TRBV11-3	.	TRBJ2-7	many	CASSLFGGGEQYF	TGTGCCAGCAGCTTATTTGGGGGCGGGGAGCAGTACTTC
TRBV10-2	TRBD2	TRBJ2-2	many	CASKLAGGTGELFF	TGCGCCAGCAAGCTAGCGGGAGGTACCGGGGAGCTGTTTTTT
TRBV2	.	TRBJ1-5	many	CASRGTENQPQHF	TGTGCCAGCAGAGGAACGGAAAATCAGCCCCAGCATTTT
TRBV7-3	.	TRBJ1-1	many	CASSLTGWATEAFF	TGTGCCAGCAGCTTAACGGGGTGGGCCACTGAAGCTTTCTTT
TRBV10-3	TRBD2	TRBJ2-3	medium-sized	CAIRKEGLADHTDTQYF	TGTGCCATCCGTAAAGAGGGGCTAGCGGACCACACAGATACGCAGTATTTT
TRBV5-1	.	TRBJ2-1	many	CASSFGGDSYNEQFF	TGCGCCAGCAGCTTCGGCGGAGACTCCTACAATGAGCAGTTCTTC
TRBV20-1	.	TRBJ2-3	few	CSDYAGHITDTQYF	TGCAGTGATTACGCGGGGCACATAACAGATACGCAGTATTTT
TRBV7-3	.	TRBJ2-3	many	CASSLTASLHDRTDTQYF	TGTGCCAGCAGCTTAACTGCAAGCCTCCATGACCGCACAGATACGCAGTATTTT
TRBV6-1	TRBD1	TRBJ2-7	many	CASSERGQGNEQYF	TGTGCCAGCAGTGAAAGGGGACAGGGCAACGAGCAGTACTTC
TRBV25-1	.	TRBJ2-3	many	CASSVGDNLRDTQYF	TGTGCCAGCAGTGTCGGGGACAATCTAAGGGATACGCAGTATTTT